This TCR beta chain was obtained from a study of T cells after yellow fever vaccination. Overall study: Fractions of low cell number were prepared using SMART-Seq v4 Ultra Low Input.

The germline gives CDR1 GTSNPN, CDR2 SVGIG (reference sequence). The CDR3 has 11 amino acids. V lost 6 bases and J 6 bases, leaving 8 bases between the germline ends. TCRdb re-called the 5' RACE reads through MiXCR, storing one row per CDR3 protein. Of about 150,000 distinct CDR3 sequences in the sample, about 7% were seen once. Points from the study as a whole: Highly abundant clonotypes carried over from the bulk population could end up in FACS-sorted repertoires as contaminants. Reappearance after the booster was observed for most primary-vaccination clones (96% CD4, over 75% CD8).

This clonotype came up many times. The antigen is unknown. The receptor was derived from a man aged 30 to 39 who received the YFV17D yellow fever vaccine. The sequencing used CD4+ T cells sorted from PBMCs, collected 10 days after the yellow fever booster vaccination. The chain employs TRBV30 and TRBJ2-2; tentatively, D is TRBD1 or TRBD2 (5 bases each). The CDR3 is CACGTSGELFF. The CDR3, as DNA: TGTGCCTGTGGGACGTCCGGGGAGCTGTTTTTT.